This T cell receptor (beta chain) was captured by sequencing in a study of T cell repertoires in cytomegalovirus infection (dated by TCRdb to the late 2010s). Notes on the research overall: Because public TCR beta signatures pointed to carriage of CMV infection together with the matching HLA type, the HLA type of each donor mattered for the analysis.

Instrument on record: Illumina HiSeq 1500. The public reads were reprocessed in TCRdb via fastp at Q25 and MiXCR, keeping in-frame beta chains. Each record represents a unique CDR3 protein, reported with the most common genes and DNA among its rows. The sample table holds approximately 500,000 distinct CDR3 sequences, of which about 15% were seen once. Roughly a quarter of the sample lies in the top ten. The investigation overall reported the following: The ex vivo response was dominated by HLA-C-restricted CMV-specific TCR beta clonotypes, which also provided the single most frequent clonotype in two of eight donors. In both this cohort and an independent cohort of some 370 donors, the cumulative frequency of public TCR beta family members distinguished carriers of CMV infection plus the relevant HLA type.

V is trimmed back by 4 bases and J by 7 bases, and the junction contains 10 bases that no gene match accounts for. From the germline V gene, CDR1 is SGDLS and CDR2 is YYNGEE. Inclusive of the bounding cysteine and phenylalanine, the CDR3 is 15 residues long. Here the CDR3 DNA is all that survives: 45 bases in frame from base 1. With regard to this clonotype: No antigen is known for it. Per-base quality was not reported, and no clone a single base away is much larger than it.

The sequencing sample was made of CD8+ T cells from PBMCs. The rearranged chain carries TRBV9 and TRBJ2-1; the central 8 bases match TRBD2. The receptor comes from a human donor in good health (CMV status not recorded). Some clones in this sample may be carry-over from other donors' samples. CDR3 region: CASSPRTSLGNEQFF. The nucleotide sequence is given as TGTGCCAGCAGCCCTCGGACTAGCTTGGGGAATGAGCAGTTCTTC.